These T cell receptor beta chains were read from a single sample in a study of Graves' ophthalmopathy and Graves' hyperthyroidism. A single record per CDR3 protein comes from TCRdb applying MiXCR to the multiplex PCR reads. The sample lists around 1.1 million distinct CDR3 sequences, roughly 35% occurring once. The sequenced sample was peripheral blood or thyroid tissue (not recorded which). These receptor sequences come from an adult man with Graves' hyperthyroidism. CDR3s include the opening cysteine and the closing phenylalanine or tryptophan. The order of the fields is V gene, D gene, J gene, clone size, CDR3 DNA, CDR3 protein. The D gene is left open where the match is weak. Where a row states a size, it is once, few, many or the class of an expanded clone; other rows omit it.

>TRBV5-1|NA|TRBJ2-6|NA
TGCGCCAGCAGCTTGGGTGTCGCTGAAGCTTTC
CASSLGVAEAF
>TRBV7-6|NA|TRBJ2-7|NA
TGTGCCAGCAGCTTATCGGGCAGGAACACCGGGGAGCTGTACTTC
CASSLSGRNTGELYF
>TRBV29-1|NA|TRBJ2-6|NA
TGCAGCGTTGTGGGGGGGGCCAACGTCCTGACTTTC
CSVVGGANVLTF
>TRBV10-2|NA|TRBJ2-5|many
TGCGCCACCACGACAGGAACCGGGGGCTACAAGGAGACCCAGTACTTC
CATTTGTGGYKETQYF
>TRBV24-1|TRBD1|TRBJ1-1|NA
TGTGCCACCAGTGAGGCCGGGACAGGGGTTCCTGAAGCTTTCTTT
CATSEAGTGVPEAFF
>TRBV10-3|NA|TRBJ1-2|many
TGTGCCATCAGTGAGAACCTGGGGCGCGGCTACACCTTC
CAISENLGRGYTF
>TRBV10-3|TRBD1|TRBJ2-7|NA
TGTGCCAGCTGTGATGCTCGACAGGGGACCCCCCACGAGCAGTACTTC
CASCDARQGTPHEQYF
>TRBV7-2|NA|TRBJ2-5|once
TGTGCCAGCAGCTCCTCGGGCCAGGCGATAGAGACCCAGTACTTC
CASSSSGQAIETQYF
>TRBV10-2|NA|TRBJ2-7|few
TGCGCCAGCAGCCCGACCCCCGGGACAAGAAACTACGAGCAGTACTTC
CASSPTPGTRNYEQYF
>TRBV19|NA|TRBJ1-2|few
TGTGCCAGTAGGCAGGGGAGGGCAGGAACCTATGGCTACACCTTC
CASRQGRAGTYGYTF
>TRBV25-1|NA|TRBJ1-2|NA
TGTGCCAGCAGTGAACCTTGGGAAGGGGTCGGCTACACCTTC
CASSEPWEGVGYTF
>TRBV5-4|NA|TRBJ1-2|few
TGTGCCAGCAGTACGGACCGTCCGGGCTACACCTTC
CASSTDRPGYTF
>TRBV5-6|NA|TRBJ1-2|NA
TGTGCCAGCAGCTTAGGGAATTTGGGCTACACCTTC
CASSLGNLGYTF
>TRBV5-6|NA|TRBJ2-5|many
TGTGCCAGCAGGAACAAAGAGACCCAGTACTTC
CASRNKETQYF
>TRBV7-9|NA|TRBJ2-1|NA
TGTGCCAGCAGCTTAGCAGGGTCCAATGAGCAGTTCTTC
CASSLAGSNEQFF
>TRBV12-3/TRBV12-4|NA|TRBJ1-2|NA
TGTGCCAGCGCCCCTCACGGTAGGGAGCCCGGCTACACCTTC
CASAPHGREPGYTF
>TRBV4-1|NA|TRBJ1-2|many
TGCGCCAGCAGCTCCCTTGGAGGGGGACGGGCGGCAGGCTACACCTTC
CASSSLGGGRAAGYTF
>TRBV24-1|TRBD2|TRBJ2-5|many
TGTGCCACCGGGACTAGCGCCACGTACCAAGAGACCCAGTACTTC
CATGTSATYQETQYF
>TRBV6-6|NA|TRBJ2-7|once
TGTGCCAGCAGACTCAGTCGGGTTTCCTCCTACGAGCAGTACTTC
CASRLSRVSSYEQYF
>TRBV7-2|NA|TRBJ2-5|NA
TGTGCCAGCAGTGGCAATACGGAGACCCAGTACTTC
CASSGNTETQYF
>TRBV4-1|NA|TRBJ1-2|NA
NA
CASSQEVAGGSYGHTF
>TRBV10-3|TRBD1|TRBJ2-7|NA
TGTGCCAGCCTGTTGACAGGGGGCGGGTACGAGCAGTACTTC
CASLLTGGGYEQYF
>TRBV4-1|TRBD2|TRBJ2-5|few
TGCGCCAGCAGCCAAGAATCCGGGACTAGCGAAAAAGAGACCCAGTACTTC
CASSQESGTSEKETQYF
>TRBV29-1|NA|TRBJ2-5|many
TGCAGCGTTGACGCGGCAGCACAAGAGACCCAGTACTTC
CSVDAAAQETQYF
>TRBV15|TRBD2|TRBJ2-5|many
TGTGCCACCAGCAGAAGGGGTCTAGCGGGAATCGAGACCCAGTACTTC
CATSRRGLAGIETQYF
>TRBV2|NA|TRBJ2-7|many
TGTGCCAGCACCATTGATACAGGGCCTCGTACCTACGAGCAGTACTTC
CASTIDTGPRTYEQYF
>TRBV11-2|NA|TRBJ2-5|NA
TGTGCCAGCAGCACGCCGGGACAAGCTTTAGGGGAGCAGTACTTC
CASSTPGQALGEQYF
>TRBV12-3/TRBV12-4|NA|TRBJ2-7|NA
TGTGCCAGCAGTTCGGGGCGGACAGCCTACGAGCAGTACTTC
CASSSGRTAYEQYF
>TRBV10-3|TRBD1|TRBJ1-6|NA
TGTGCCACCACAGGACAGGAGTATAATTCACCCCTCCACTTT
CATTGQEYNSPLHF
>TRBV20-1|NA|TRBJ1-1|many
TGCAGTGCTAGAGTTCCAGGGCCTCTTAGAGCTTTCTTT
CSARVPGPLRAFF
>TRBV25-1|TRBD1|TRBJ1-2|NA
TGTGCCAGCAGTGTTAGGGACAGGGGTGGAGTCGGTGGCTACACCTTC
CASSVRDRGGVGGYTF
>TRBV24-1|NA|TRBJ1-2|NA
TGTGCCAGCAGTCGACAGGATACTCTAGGCTATGGCTACACCTTC
CASSRQDTLGYGYTF
>TRBV7-2|NA|TRBJ2-3|few
TGTGCCAGCAGTTTAGGGGTAGATACGCAGTATTTT
CASSLGVDTQYF
>TRBV6-5|TRBD1|TRBJ2-7|few
TGTGCCAGTAAACGGGACAGGGTAATCTACGAGCAGTACTTC
CASKRDRVIYEQYF
>TRBV4-3|NA|TRBJ2-7|many
TGCGCCAGCAGCCAAGATGAAGGGTTTGGCTACGAGCAGTACTTC
CASSQDEGFGYEQYF
>TRBV12-3/TRBV12-4|NA|TRBJ2-5|NA
TGTGCCAGCAGTTATTCAGGGGCCGGGGAGACCCAGTACTTC
CASSYSGAGETQYF
>TRBV10-3|TRBD2|TRBJ2-7|NA
TGTGCTGGGGGGGAGCCCTACGAGCAGTACTTC
CAGGEPYEQYF
>TRBV6-5|NA|TRBJ1-1|NA
TGTGCCACCCTACGACGAGGTGCCGTCGAAGCTTTCTTT
CATLRRGAVEAFF
>TRBV2|TRBD1|TRBJ1-5|many
TGTGCCAGCAGTGAACCGGGACAGGGGGCCCAGCCCCAGCATTTT
CASSEPGQGAQPQHF
>TRBV10-2|NA|TRBJ1-1|NA
TGCGCCAGCAGTCCACCTCCCGCAGGGACTGAAGCTTTCTTT
CASSPPPAGTEAFF
>TRBV6-4|NA|TRBJ2-2|NA
TGTGCCAGCACCAAACGGGGGATGAACACCGGGGAGCTGTTTTTT
CASTKRGMNTGELFF
>TRBV27|TRBD1|TRBJ1-2|NA
TGTGCCAGCAAGTTTATGGGGACAGCGGCCAACTATGGCTACACCTTC
CASKFMGTAANYGYTF
>TRBV4-1|NA|TRBJ2-5|few
TGCGCCAGCAGCCAAGAAGACTCGGGGCCCCAAGAGACCCAGTACTTC
CASSQEDSGPQETQYF
>TRBV5-1|NA|TRBJ2-2|few
TGCGCCAGCAAACAATGGGGGACAAGCTTAACCGGGGAGCTGTTTTTT
CASKQWGTSLTGELFF
>TRBV7-2|TRBD1|TRBJ1-5|few
TGTGCCAGCAGCTGGGTTCTGGGAGGGGGCCCGAATCAGCCCCAGCATTTT
CASSWVLGGGPNQPQHF
>TRBV19|NA|TRBJ1-1|few
TGTGCCAGTAGGTTAAATAAAGGGGCGGGTGGCACTGAAGCTTTCTTT
CASRLNKGAGGTEAFF
>TRBV10-2|NA|TRBJ1-2|NA
TGCGCCAGCAGCGTTGTCGGGGGGAACTATGGCTACGCCTTC
CASSVVGGNYGYAF
>TRBV2|NA|TRBJ2-2|NA
TGTGCCAGCACGGTCAGGGTTCGATCCGGGGAGCTGTTTTTT
CASTVRVRSGELFF
>TRBV7-2|NA|TRBJ2-1|NA
TGTGCCAGCAGCTGGTTGATGGCGGGGTCCTACAATGAGCAGTTCTTC
CASSWLMAGSYNEQFF
>TRBV19|TRBD1|TRBJ2-2|NA
TGTGCCAGTAGTATGGACAGGGGCCGGAACACCGGGGAGCTGCTTTTT
CASSMDRGRNTGELLF
>TRBV10-2|TRBD1|TRBJ2-7|many
TGCGCCAGCAGTGAGCCGAAACAGGGGTCGGAGCAGTACTTC
CASSEPKQGSEQYF
>TRBV7-9|NA|TRBJ2-2|many
TGTGCCAGCAGCGATTACGGCAGTCGGGGGGAGCTGTTTTTT
CASSDYGSRGELFF
>TRBV12-3/TRBV12-4|NA|TRBJ1-1|many
TGTGCCAGCAGTTTCCTAGGGGGCACTGAAGCTTTCTTT
CASSFLGGTEAFF
>TRBV7-8|TRBD2|TRBJ2-7|NA
TGTGCCAGCAGACGGGCCAGTCTCGGACTAGCGGGAGGCCAGTCGCAGTACTTC
CASRRASLGLAGGQSQYF